Shown below are 3 T cell receptor beta chains from a single sample sequenced in a study of blood T cells in healthy people across ages. Primed by a sample-barcoded 5' primer and a J-beta primer mix, a second PCR proceeded for 7 to 11 cycles. TCRdb re-analysed the 5' RACE reads in MiXCR, keeping a single row per CDR3 protein. The sample records approximately 670,000 distinct CDR3 sequences, 35% to 50% being singletons. Specimen: blood. These receptors all come from an elderly man in good health.

The rearrangement joins TRBV6-5 to TRBJ1-5; no reliable D call. The V and J ends lost 0 bases and 9 bases respectively, with 6 bases between them. The length of the CDR3 is 12 residues. From germline, CDR1 is MNHEY and CDR2 SVGAGI. The CDR3 DNA sequence: TGTGCCAGCAGTTACTCGGGTGGGCCCCAGCATTTT. This encodes CASSYSGGPQHF.

This chain uses TRBV15 with TRBJ2-7, with 7 positions matching TRBD1. Germline CDR1 and CDR2: LNHNV and YYDKDF (reference sequence). V lost 2 bases, J lost 2 bases, and 12 bases stayed unmatched. This CDR3 contains 17 residues. CDR3 loop: CATSRHGAKGAAYEQYF. CDR3 bases: TGTGCCACCAGCAGACATGGAGCAAAGGGGGCTGCCTACGAGCAGTACTTC.

The table lists this clonotype with many counts. The chain combines TRBV4-2 with TRBJ1-2; 7 bases are a match to TRBD1. V shed 0 bases and J 1 base; nucleotides not matched to a gene: 5. CDR3 length: 16 residues. The germline V gene encodes CDR1 LGHNA and CDR2 YNFKEQ. CDR3 in amino acids: CASSQDQGGRNYGYTF. The CDR3 DNA reads as TGTGCCAGCAGCCAAGATCAGGGGGGCCGTAACTATGGCTACACCTTC.